This TCR beta chain was found in a study of beta chain features in type 1 diabetes. Study findings and constraints: There was a moderate but significant shortening of TCRB CDR3s in all four CD4+ subsets of Type 1 diabetes patients.

Comments on this clone: Its target is unknown.

CD4+ naive, central memory, regulatory and stem cell-like memory subsets were isolated by sorting on CD45RO/CCR7/CD25/CD127/CD95/CD27. The authors reverse transcribed all of the isolated RNA, so sequencing captured expressed TCRB transcripts. Produced via immunoSEQ multiplex PCR; TCRdb's table is partial and in-frame only. Among 350,000 to 400,000 clones listed, about 12% were seen once. The CDR3 is made up of 11 amino acids. Germline loops: CDR1 SGHVS, CDR2 FQNEAQ. The sample consisted of naive CD4+ T cells from blood. The sequence was collected from a woman aged 18-30 years with type 1 diabetes. The chain carries TRBV7-8 and TRBJ2-5, with no clear D. The J call may be in error: the DNA end matches TRBJ2-7 better. The CDR3 is CASSPSYEQYF. The CDR3 bases are TGTGCCAGCAGCCCCTCCTACGAGCAGTACTTC.